This T cell receptor (beta chain) was sequenced in a study of blood T cell repertoires in COVID-19. Across the whole study: From the United States, Italy and Spain came samples of acute and convalescent COVID-19. The cDNA or gDNA used as material had been derived from T cells, B-cell-depleted T cells, or PBMCs.

Germline V gives CDR1 SGHRS, CDR2 YFSETQ. The CDR3 has 13 amino acids. J gave up 6 bases and V 2 bases, and 1 base lay outside the gene matches. Original processing methods: Amplification from reference gene primers served as the basis for estimated nucleated cell counts. Data came from immunoSEQ multiplex PCR; TCRdb stores just in-frame clones and leaves some out. The V and J calls and clone size are taken from that table; D and trimming were inferred from the DNA. The sample has around 250,000 clones, around 84% seen once. This clone came up a few times. The J gene is TRBJ1-2, the V gene TRBV5-1; TRBD1 aligns across 10 bases. Sample: peripheral blood. The TCR originated in a woman between 40 and 55 years old who had recovered from COVID-19. DNA of the CDR3: TGCGCCAGCAGCTTCGGGACAGGGGATGGCTACACCTTC. Its protein product is CASSFGTGDGYTF.